The clone carrying this T cell receptor beta chain was seen only a few times. Its target is not known. The sample is drawn from a study of early T cells in non-severe SARS-CoV-2 infection. The overall study: Bulk RNA taken from unsorted whole blood was sequenced, leaving chains unpaired.

Study observations and caveats: A preference for anti-spike CD8 responses marked VDJdb matching, which missed private and CD4 specificities.

The ends were cut back, 0 bases at V and 5 bases at J, with 14 bases in the middle. The germline V gene has CDR1 SGDLS and CDR2 YYNGEE. The CDR3 has 15 residues. The TCR library protocol was used to attach unique molecular identifiers. These identifiers were attached to individual cDNA molecules. TCRdb analysed the 5' RACE reads with MiXCR anew, one entry per CDR3 protein. The data hold more than 65,000 distinct CDR3 sequences, with 9.5% to 15% observed a single time. The starting material was whole blood, obtained at baseline. The rearrangement links TRBV9 to TRBJ1-1; D gene uncertain. The clonotype was recovered from an adult who was a healthcare worker with PCR-confirmed SARS-CoV-2 infection or an uninfected control (not recorded which). CDR3 amino acids: CASSVDLGRMTEAFF. The CDR3, as DNA: TGTGCCAGCAGCGTAGACCTAGGCCGGATGACTGAAGCTTTCTTT. Looking up the rest from reference TRBV9 and TRBJ1-1 gives the full variable domain: DSGVTQTPKHLITATGQRVTLRCSPRSGDLSVYWYQQSLDQGLQFLIQYYNGEERAKGNILERFSAQQFPDLHSELNLSSLELGDSALYFCASSVDLGRMTEAFFGQGTRLTVV.